Described below is a single T cell receptor beta chain sequence and its context. Its specificity is not known. Some clones are missing from TCRdb's copy, which holds only in-frame ones; the method was immunoSEQ multiplex PCR. The sample holds 25,000 to 35,000 clones; roughly 86% are singletons and the top ten take approximately 6%. The CDR3 loop spans 12 amino acids. The germline V gene has CDR1 SEHNR and CDR2 FQNEAQ (reference sequence). V lost 5 bases and J lost 8, with 10 bases in between. Sample time point: time of PML onset. The data stem from a study of multiple sclerosis patients with progressive multifocal leukoencephalopathy. Findings and caveats of the study: At PML onset, no shared TRBV or TRBJ gene usage was seen. Before and during natalizumab, the clones expanded at PML already existed.

Sequences were derived from PBMCs, sampled from a patient treated with natalizumab. This chain uses TRBV7-9 with TRBJ2-1; D gene ambiguous. The TCR comes from a woman in her 40s with progressive multifocal leukoencephalopathy. The CDR3 bases are TGTGCCAGCAGCCCACGCCGGGATGAGCAGTTCTTC. Its protein product is CASSPRRDEQFF.